The entry that follows covers one T cell receptor beta chain sequence. Antigen unknown. This sample was included in a study of OX40 agonist ivuxolimab in advanced cancers. Study results and limitations: Expanded clones were, on average, more numerous in CD8+ T cells than in CD4+.

J gave up 5 bases and V 1 base, and 2 bases lay outside the gene matches. Germline CDR1 reads SEHNR; CDR2 reads FQNEAQ (reference sequence). The length of the CDR3 is 14 residues. Using immunoSEQ multiplex PCR, the repertoire was profiled, and TCRdb retains in-frame clones only, with some absent. The sample has about 50,000 clones, less than 90% seen once. The TCR was taken from an adult with an advanced solid tumor such as melanoma, head and neck, liver or kidney cancer. The sample consisted of CD4+ or CD8+ T cells sorted from blood, taken in a trial of the OX40 agonist ivuxolimab. The chain couples TRBV7-9 to TRBJ1-5; TRBD1 matches 7 bases. The DNA of the CDR3 is TGTGCCAGCAGCTTAGGGGACAGCCATCAGCCCCAGCATTTT. Translation gives CASSLGDSHQPQHF.